The sequence of this T cell receptor (beta chain) was determined in a study of cytomegalovirus exposure and HLA in healthy donors. Overall study results and limits: Reports showed the classifier diagnosing cytomegalovirus status with high specificity and sensitivity. Researchers catalogued roughly 150 TCR beta chains as cytomegalovirus-associated. The tendency of first-cohort TCR clusters to co-occur in the 110 or so validation repertoires emerged from a later analysis. In vitro checks showed that a few CMV-associated chains really do target CMV antigens.

On this clone: The antigen remains unidentified.

Data came from immunoSEQ multiplex PCR; TCRdb stores just in-frame clones and leaves some out. The sample holds about 130,000 clones, approximately 90% seen once. Trimming removed 4 bases from V and 4 bases from J; junction bases left unmatched: 6. Germline CDR1 MGHRA, CDR2 YSYEKL. There are 15 residues in the CDR3. The V call is TRBV4-1, the J call TRBJ2-7; 11 bases are a match to TRBD1. The sequence came from a woman in her twenties or thirties in good health and CMV-seropositive. The material sequenced was PBMCs. The CDR3 DNA follows: TGCGCCAGCAGCCCACCCGGGACAGGGGGATACGAGCAGTACTTC. Translating gives CASSPPGTGGYEQYF.